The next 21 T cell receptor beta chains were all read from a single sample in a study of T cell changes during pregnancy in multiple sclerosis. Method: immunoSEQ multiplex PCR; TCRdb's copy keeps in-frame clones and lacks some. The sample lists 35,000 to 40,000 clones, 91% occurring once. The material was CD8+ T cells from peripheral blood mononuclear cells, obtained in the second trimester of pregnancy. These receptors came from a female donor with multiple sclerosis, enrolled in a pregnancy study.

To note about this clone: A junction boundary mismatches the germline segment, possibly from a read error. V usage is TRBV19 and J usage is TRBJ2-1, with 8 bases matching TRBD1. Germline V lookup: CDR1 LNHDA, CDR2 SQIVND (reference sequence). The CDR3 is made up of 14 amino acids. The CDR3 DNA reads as TGTGCCAGTAGTATGGATGGTGACAGGGGAGTAGTGGTCTTC. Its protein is CASSMDGDRGVVVF.

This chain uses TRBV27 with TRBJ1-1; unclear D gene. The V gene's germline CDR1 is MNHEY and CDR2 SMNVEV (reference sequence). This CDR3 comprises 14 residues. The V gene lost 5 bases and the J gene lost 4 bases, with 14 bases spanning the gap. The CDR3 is CASSIGGSGTEAFF. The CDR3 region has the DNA TGTGCCAGCAGTATAGGAGGGTCGGGCACTGAAGCTTTCTTT.

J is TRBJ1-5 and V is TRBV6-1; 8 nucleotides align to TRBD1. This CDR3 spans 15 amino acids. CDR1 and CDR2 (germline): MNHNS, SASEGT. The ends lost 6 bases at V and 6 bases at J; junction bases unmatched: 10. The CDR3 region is CASSASTGGSQPQHF. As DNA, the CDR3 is TGTGCCAGCAGCGCTTCCACAGGGGGGAGTCAGCCCCAGCATTTT.

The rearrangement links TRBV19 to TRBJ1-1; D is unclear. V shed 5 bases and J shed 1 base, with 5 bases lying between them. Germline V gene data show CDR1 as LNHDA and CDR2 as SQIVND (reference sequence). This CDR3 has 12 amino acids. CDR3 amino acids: CASSVGNTEAFF. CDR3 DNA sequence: TGTGCCAGTAGTGTCGGGAACACTGAAGCTTTCTTT. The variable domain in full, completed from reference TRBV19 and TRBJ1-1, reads DGGITQSPKYLFRKEGQNVTLSCEQNLNHDAMYWYRQDPGQGLRLIYYSQIVNDFQKGDIAEGYSVSREKKESFPLTVTSAQKNPTAFYLCASSVGNTEAFFGQGTRLTVV.

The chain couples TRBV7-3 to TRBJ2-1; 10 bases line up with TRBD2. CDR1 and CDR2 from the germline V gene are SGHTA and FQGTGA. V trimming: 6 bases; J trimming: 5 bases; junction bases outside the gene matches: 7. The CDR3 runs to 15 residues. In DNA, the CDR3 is TGTGCCAGCAGTTTAGCGGGGGGCGGTAACAATGAGCAGTTCTTC. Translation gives CASSLAGGGNNEQFF.

The CDR3 sequence: CASSEQRNYEQYF. In nucleotides, the CDR3 is TGTGCCAGCAGCGAGCAAAGAAACTACGAGCAGTACTTC. The rearrangement links TRBV27 to TRBJ2-7; D gene unclear. Germline CDR1 reads MNHEY; CDR2 reads SMNVEV (reference sequence). V shed 6 bases and J shed 3 bases, with 12 bases lying between them. CDR3 length: 13 amino acids.

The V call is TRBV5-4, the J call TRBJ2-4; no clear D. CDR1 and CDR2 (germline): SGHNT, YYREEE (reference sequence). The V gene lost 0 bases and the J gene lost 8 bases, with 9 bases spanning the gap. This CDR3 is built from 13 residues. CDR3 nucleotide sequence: TGTGCCAGCAGCTTGGAGCAAGACTACATTCAGTACTTC. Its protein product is CASSLEQDYIQYF.

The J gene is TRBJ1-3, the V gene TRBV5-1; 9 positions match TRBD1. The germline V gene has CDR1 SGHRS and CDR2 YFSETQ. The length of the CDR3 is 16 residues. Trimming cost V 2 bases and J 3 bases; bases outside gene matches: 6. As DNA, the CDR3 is TGCGCCAGCAGCTTAACAGGGGGCTCTTTTGGAAACACCATATATTTT. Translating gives CASSLTGGSFGNTIYF.

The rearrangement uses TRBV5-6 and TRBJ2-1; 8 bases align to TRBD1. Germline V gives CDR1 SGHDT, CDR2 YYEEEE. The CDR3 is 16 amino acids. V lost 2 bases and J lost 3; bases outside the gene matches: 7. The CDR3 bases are TGTGCCAGCAGCTTAGGACAGGGTGAGTTCTACAATGAGCAGTTCTTC. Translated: CASSLGQGEFYNEQFF.

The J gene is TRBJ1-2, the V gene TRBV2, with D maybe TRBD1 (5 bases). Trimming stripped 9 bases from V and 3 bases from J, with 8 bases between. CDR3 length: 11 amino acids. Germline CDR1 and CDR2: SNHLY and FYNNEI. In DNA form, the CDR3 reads TGTGCCAGTCAGGGCGACTATGGCTACACCTTC. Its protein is CASQGDYGYTF.

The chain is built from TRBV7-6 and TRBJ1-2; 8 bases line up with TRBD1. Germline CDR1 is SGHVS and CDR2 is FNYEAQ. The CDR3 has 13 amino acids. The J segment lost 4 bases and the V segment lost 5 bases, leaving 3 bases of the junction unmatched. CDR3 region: CASSPGTGYGYTF. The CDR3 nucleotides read TGTGCCAGCAGCCCCGGGACAGGCTATGGCTACACCTTC.

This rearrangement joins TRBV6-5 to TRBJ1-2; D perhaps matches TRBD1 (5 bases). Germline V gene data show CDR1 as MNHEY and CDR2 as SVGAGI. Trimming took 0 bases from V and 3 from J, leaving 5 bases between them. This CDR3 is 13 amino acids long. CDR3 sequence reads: CASSYSTDYGYTF. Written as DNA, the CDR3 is TGTGCCAGCAGTTACTCGACAGACTATGGCTACACCTTC.

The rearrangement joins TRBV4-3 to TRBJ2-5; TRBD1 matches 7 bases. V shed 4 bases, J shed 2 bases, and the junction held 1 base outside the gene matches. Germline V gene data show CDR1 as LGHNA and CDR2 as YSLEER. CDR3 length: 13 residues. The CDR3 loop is CASSPRGQETQYF. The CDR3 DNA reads TGCGCCAGCAGCCCCAGGGGGCAAGAGACCCAGTACTTC.

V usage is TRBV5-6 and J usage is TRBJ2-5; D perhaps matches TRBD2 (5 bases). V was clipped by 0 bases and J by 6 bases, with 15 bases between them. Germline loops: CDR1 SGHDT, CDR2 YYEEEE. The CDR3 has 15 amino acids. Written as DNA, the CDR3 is TGTGCCAGCAGCTTGGTCCCGGGTAGCGTTAAGACCCAGTACTTC. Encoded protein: CASSLVPGSVKTQYF.

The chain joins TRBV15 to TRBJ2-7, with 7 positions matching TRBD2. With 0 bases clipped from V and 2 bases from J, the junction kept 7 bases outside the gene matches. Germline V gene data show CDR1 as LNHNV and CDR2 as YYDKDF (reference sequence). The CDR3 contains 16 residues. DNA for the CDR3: TGTGCCACCAGCAGAGAGGCGGGGGATCATGCCTACGAGCAGTACTTC. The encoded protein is CATSREAGDHAYEQYF.

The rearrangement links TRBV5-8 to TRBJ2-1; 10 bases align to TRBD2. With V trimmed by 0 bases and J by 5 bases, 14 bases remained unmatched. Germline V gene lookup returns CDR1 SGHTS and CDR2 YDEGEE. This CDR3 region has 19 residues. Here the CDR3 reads CASSLEASGGPPANNEQFF. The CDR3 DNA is TGTGCCAGCAGCTTGGAGGCTAGCGGGGGCCCACCTGCTAACAATGAGCAGTTCTTC.

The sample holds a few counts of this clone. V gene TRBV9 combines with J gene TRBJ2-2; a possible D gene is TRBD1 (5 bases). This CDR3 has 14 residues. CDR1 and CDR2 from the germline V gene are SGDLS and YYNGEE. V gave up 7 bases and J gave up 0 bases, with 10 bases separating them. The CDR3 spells CASQGYANTGELFF. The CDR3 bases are TGTGCCAGCCAGGGATACGCGAACACCGGGGAGCTGTTTTTT.

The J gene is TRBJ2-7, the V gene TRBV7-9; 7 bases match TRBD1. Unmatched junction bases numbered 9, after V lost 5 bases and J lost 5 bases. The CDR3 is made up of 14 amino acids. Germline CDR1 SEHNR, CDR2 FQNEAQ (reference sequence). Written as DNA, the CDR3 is TGTGCCAGCAGCCGGGCCACAGGGGAAGACGAGCAGTACTTC. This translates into CASSRATGEDEQYF.

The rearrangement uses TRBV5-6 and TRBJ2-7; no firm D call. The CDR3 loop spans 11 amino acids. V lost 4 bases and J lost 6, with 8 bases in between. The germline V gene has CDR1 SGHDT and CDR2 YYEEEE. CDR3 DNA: TGTGCCAGCAGCCGGTCCGCCGAGCAGTACTTC. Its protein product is CASSRSAEQYF.

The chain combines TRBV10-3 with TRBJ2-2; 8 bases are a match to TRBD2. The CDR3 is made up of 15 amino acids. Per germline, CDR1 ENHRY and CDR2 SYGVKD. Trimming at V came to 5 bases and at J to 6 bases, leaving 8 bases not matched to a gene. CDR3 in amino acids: CAISSGGGVAGELFF. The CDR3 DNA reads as TGTGCCATCAGTAGCGGGGGAGGGGTGGCCGGGGAGCTGTTTTTT.

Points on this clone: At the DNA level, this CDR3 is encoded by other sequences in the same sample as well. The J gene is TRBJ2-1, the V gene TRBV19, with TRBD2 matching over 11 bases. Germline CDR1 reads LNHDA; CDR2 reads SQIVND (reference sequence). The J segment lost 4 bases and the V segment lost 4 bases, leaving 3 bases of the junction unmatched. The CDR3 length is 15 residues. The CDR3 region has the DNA TGTGCCAGTAGTACGACTAGCGGGGATTACAATGAGCAGTTCTTC. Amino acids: CASSTTSGDYNEQFF.